This T cell receptor beta chain was observed in a study of blood T cells in healthy people across ages. PCR was performed a second time for about 6 to 12 cycles using a sample-barcoded 5' primer and a J-beta primer mix. Using its own MiXCR run on the 5' RACE reads, TCRdb lists one record per CDR3 protein. The sample records 600,000 or so distinct CDR3 sequences, about 30% being singletons. The CDR3 has 15 amino acids. V gave up 6 bases and J gave up 4 bases, with 16 bases separating them. For this clonotype: What it binds is not known.

In terms of origin and age, donors were healthy Caucasian individuals from Russia aged 6 to 90. General study findings and limits: Unsorted PBMC input precluded a conclusive naive versus antigen-experienced comparison. Diversity of TCR beta per million T cells declined in a roughly linear way with age.

The rearrangement uses TRBV12-3 or TRBV12-4 and TRBJ1-5; TRBD1 might be the D (6 bases). Sequenced sample: blood. This sequence was found in an elderly woman in good health. The CDR3 nucleotides read TGTGCCAGCAGCACGGACAGAAAAGCAAATCAGCCCCAGCATTTT. The encoded protein is CASSTDRKANQPQHF.